The rows below give T cell receptor beta chains drawn from one sample of a study of radiotherapy plus CTLA-4 blockade in lung cancer. Measured with immunoSEQ multiplex PCR; TCRdb has only the in-frame clones, and not every one. The sample consists of about 60,000 clones, around 80% of them appearing once. The specimen comprised peripheral blood, sampled from a patient treated with radiotherapy plus ipilimumab. These TCRs come from a human donor with non-small cell lung cancer who had a partial response to radiotherapy plus ipilimumab. CDR3s include the opening cysteine and the closing phenylalanine or tryptophan. A D gene is named only where the DNA matches it firmly. The size of a clone is reported for some rows only, either as once, few or many, or as a class for expanded clones.

J,D,size,V,DNA,CDR3
TRBJ1-5,TRBD1,-,TRBV6-5,TGTGCCAGCAGTGACCGACAGGGGAATCAGCCCCAGCATTTT,CASSDRQGNQPQHF
TRBJ2-7,-,-,TRBV7-9,TGTGCCAGCAGCTTAGCCGAGCTTTACGAGCAGTACTTC,CASSLAELYEQYF
TRBJ2-6,TRBD1,-,TRBV11-2,TGTGCCAGCAGCTTGGGGACAGGGGGCTCAGGGGCCAACGTCCTGACTTTC,CASSLGTGGSGANVLTF
TRBJ1-3,-,-,TRBV4-2,TGTGCCAGCGGCGGGGCGACAGAATCCTCTGGAAACACCATATATTTT,CASGGATESSGNTIYF
TRBJ1-5,TRBD1,-,TRBV6-5,TGTGCCAGCAGCCGGACAGGTTATCAGCCCCAGCATTTT,CASSRTGYQPQHF
TRBJ2-7,-,once,TRBV4-1,TGCGCCAGCAGCGTCGGACTGATCAGCTCCTACGAGCAGTACTTC,CASSVGLISSYEQYF
TRBJ1-2,-,-,TRBV23-1,TGCGCCAGCAGTCAAAATCACAAAAACTATGGCTACACCTTC,CASSQNHKNYGYTF
TRBJ2-3,TRBD2,-,TRBV5-1,TGCGCCAGCAGCCGACTAGCGGGGAGCACAGATACGCAGTATTTT,CASSRLAGSTDTQYF
TRBJ1-5,TRBD1,-,TRBV28,TGTGCCAGCAGCCGACCCAGGACAGGGGCACAGCCCCAGCATTTT,CASSRPRTGAQPQHF
TRBJ2-5,TRBD2,-,TRBV9,TGTGCCAGCAGCGTAGGGGTAGCGGGGGAAGAGACCCAGTACTTC,CASSVGVAGEETQYF
TRBJ1-2,-,-,TRBV2,TGTGCCAGCAGTGAAAGCGCAGGGGCCTATGGCTACACCTTC,CASSESAGAYGYTF
TRBJ2-3,TRBD1,few,TRBV6-1,TGTGCCAGCAGTGTTTTCCGACAGGGGGCCAGCACAGATACGCAGTATTTT,CASSVFRQGASTDTQYF
TRBJ1-4,-,-,TRBV5-1,TGCGCCAGCAGCTTGGGAGGGGGGGTCGGTGAAAAACTGTTTTTT,CASSLGGGVGEKLFF
TRBJ1-1,-,-,TRBV4-1,TGCGCCAGCAGCCAAGTTACTACAGGCGGGGGTTGGGCTTTCTTT,CASSQVTTGGGWAFF
TRBJ2-5,TRBD2,-,TRBV25-1,TGTGCCAGCAGTGACGAAGGACTAGCGGGTTCCCAAGAGACCCAGTACTTC,CASSDEGLAGSQETQYF
TRBJ1-5,-,once,TRBV7-2,TGTGCCAGCAGCTTAGCAGGGGTTGTACAGCCCCAGCATTTT,CASSLAGVVQPQHF
TRBJ2-3,TRBD2,once,TRBV19,TGTGCCAGTAGTACGATAGCGGGGGGGCGGACAGATACGCAGTATTTT,CASSTIAGGRTDTQYF
TRBJ2-7,-,-,TRBV29-1,TGCAGCGTAGGGACAAGGTTCTACGAGCAGTACTTC,CSVGTRFYEQYF
TRBJ2-3,-,-,TRBV27,TGTGCCAGCAGTTTAGTACTAGGCACAGATACGCAGTATTTT,CASSLVLGTDTQYF
TRBJ2-3,-,-,TRBV5-8,TGTGCCAGCAGCTTGGAAGCGGGTTTTCTCACAGATACGCAGTATTTT,CASSLEAGFLTDTQYF
TRBJ2-2,-,-,TRBV19,TGTGCCAGTAATCCGGGGGTTAACACCGGGGAGCTGTTTTTT,CASNPGVNTGELFF
TRBJ2-7,-,-,TRBV19,TGTGCCAGTAGGGGAGGGGGGGGAAGTCTCTCCTACGAGCAGTACTTC,CASRGGGGSLSYEQYF
TRBJ2-3,-,once,TRBV6-5,TGTGCCAGCAGTTCCCCCCGCGGGGGCACAGATACGCAGTATTTT,CASSSPRGGTDTQYF
TRBJ1-3,-,-,TRBV19,TGTGCCAGTAGTCTGCCACAGGGCACTGGAAACACCATATATTTT,CASSLPQGTGNTIYF